The rows below give T cell receptor beta chains drawn from one sample of a study of blood T cell repertoires in COVID-19. Profiled with immunoSEQ multiplex PCR; TCRdb holds only in-frame clones, not every one. The sample shows just over 300,000 clones, approximately 89% of them seen only once. Sequencing input: peripheral blood. Source of these receptors: a woman aged 25-40 years with COVID-19, enrolled during active disease. Each CDR3 is given with its conserved first and last residue. D genes are given only for firm matches. For some rows the clone size is stated as once, few or many, or as a class when expanded; others skip it.

TRBV4-3	16	once	TRBJ1-4	NA	CASSQVWGMTNEKLFF	TGCGCCAGCAGCCAAGTGTGGGGCATGACTAATGAAAAACTGTTTTTT
TRBV7-9	17	NA	TRBJ2-1	TRBD2	CASSPRIGTSGYNEQFF	TGTGCCAGCAGCCCACGCATCGGGACTAGCGGTTACAATGAGCAGTTCTTC
TRBV6-1	12	NA	TRBJ1-2	TRBD1	CASTVDRDGYTF	TGTGCCAGCACCGTGGACAGGGACGGCTACACCTTC
TRBV27	18	NA	TRBJ2-1	NA	CASSSLLNRGGEDNEQFF	TGTGCCAGCAGTTCCCTACTCAATCGCGGGGGCGAAGACAATGAGCAGTTCTTC
TRBV28	15	NA	TRBJ1-1	NA	CASSVVNRVSTEAFF	TGTGCCAGCAGTGTAGTGAACAGGGTGAGCACTGAAGCTTTCTTT
TRBV7-8	16	NA	TRBJ2-5	NA	CASSPQGAGVPETQYF	TGTGCCAGCAGCCCACAGGGTGCGGGGGTCCCAGAGACCCAGTACTTC
TRBV2	16	NA	TRBJ1-3	NA	CASSPGQLSSGNTIYF	TGTGCCAGCTCTCCAGGACAGCTCAGCTCTGGAAACACCATATATTTT
TRBV7-2	16	NA	TRBJ2-5	TRBD1	CASSPGQGRLQETQYF	TGTGCCAGCAGCCCCGGACAGGGGAGATTGCAAGAGACCCAGTACTTC
TRBV5-1	15	NA	TRBJ1-2	NA	CASSSALGEYYGYTF	TGCGCCAGCAGTTCGGCCCTAGGGGAATACTATGGCTACACCTTC
TRBV2	15	NA	TRBJ1-4	NA	CASSEGGSLGEKLFF	TGTGCCAGCAGTGAAGGCGGGTCCTTGGGTGAAAAACTGTTTTTT
TRBV15	12	NA	TRBJ1-1	NA	CATSAGNTEAFF	TGTGCCACCAGCGCAGGAAACACTGAAGCTTTCTTT
TRBV5-5	8	NA	TRBJ1-2	NA	CASSLVPF	TGTGCCAGCAGCCTCGTCCCCTTT
TRBV5-6	15	NA	TRBJ2-7	TRBD1	CASSLSGQGMIEQYF	TGTGCCAGCAGCTTGTCCGGACAGGGGATGATCGAGCAGTACTTC
TRBV4-1	16	few	TRBJ2-2	TRBD2	CASSLRTSVKNGELFF	TGCGCCAGCAGCCTACGGACTAGCGTTAAGAACGGGGAGCTGTTTTTT
TRBV3-1/TRBV3-2	12	NA	TRBJ2-2	NA	CASSHYTGELFF	TGTGCCAGCAGCCACTACACCGGGGAGCTGTTTTTT
TRBV12-3/TRBV12-4	11	NA	TRBJ2-7	NA	CASSFSYEQYF	TGTGCCAGCAGTTTCTCGTACGAGCAGTACTTC
TRBV3-1/TRBV3-2	14	NA	TRBJ2-2	NA	CASSYPRGIGELFF	TGTGCCAGCAGCTACCCTCGGGGGATCGGGGAGCTGTTTTTT
TRBV5-6	12	NA	TRBJ2-5	NA	CASRSIRETQYF	TGTGCCAGCAGGTCCATCAGGGAGACCCAGTACTTC
TRBV5-1	14	NA	TRBJ1-2	NA	CASSLSGTNYGYTF	TGCGCCAGCAGCTTATCCGGTACTAACTATGGCTACACCTTC
TRBV5-6	18	NA	TRBJ2-3	NA	CASSLVSGGGISTDTQYF	TGTGCCAGCAGCCTTGTTTCGGGGGGCGGAATTAGCACAGATACGCAGTATTTT
TRBV7-2	14	NA	TRBJ1-4	TRBD1	CASSLDRGGEKLFF	TGTGCCAGCAGCTTGGACAGGGGCGGCGAAAAACTGTTTTTT
TRBV29-1	13	NA	TRBJ1-2	TRBD1	CSVPGQGFYGYTF	TGCAGCGTCCCGGGACAGGGGTTCTATGGCTACACCTTC
TRBV28	17	few	TRBJ1-6	TRBD1	CASSPGQGGIFHSPLHF	TGTGCCAGCAGCCCTGGACAGGGGGGGATCTTTCATTCACCCCTCCACTTT
TRBV30	13	NA	TRBJ1-1	NA	CAWTSVANTEAFF	TGTGCCTGGACCTCGGTTGCGAACACTGAAGCTTTCTTT
TRBV2	13	NA	TRBJ1-3	NA	CASSADLRNTIYF	TGTGCCAGCAGTGCCGACCTCAGGAACACCATATATTTT
TRBV19	13	NA	TRBJ2-7	NA	CASSPEGGYEQYF	TGTGCCAGTAGTCCCGAGGGAGGCTACGAGCAGTACTTC
TRBV19	12	NA	TRBJ1-2	TRBD1	CASSETGPGYTF	TGTGCCAGTTCCGAGACAGGGCCTGGCTACACCTTC
TRBV15	14	NA	TRBJ1-2	NA	CATTREEGYYGYTF	TGTGCCACCACCCGAGAGGAGGGATACTATGGCTACACCTTC
TRBV5-1	16	NA	TRBJ1-6	NA	CASSLDPGGNNSPLHF	TGCGCCAGCAGCTTGGATCCCGGGGGGAATAATTCACCCCTCCACTTT